This T cell receptor beta chain was recorded in a study of blood T cell repertoires in COVID-19. The sample holds a few counts of this clone. The assay was immunoSEQ multiplex PCR, and TCRdb's table has in-frame clones only and misses some. The sample comprises about 40,000 clones, around 83% of which are singletons, and approximately 19% rests with the top ten. The sample taken for sequencing was peripheral blood. The clonotype comes from a man between 50 and 59 years old in a cohort sampled during active COVID-19.

The CDR3 protein is CASSSGTVKGGYTF. DNA for the CDR3: TGTGCCAGCAGCTCCGGGACAGTCAAGGGGGGCTACACCTTC. The chain couples TRBV11-2 to TRBJ1-2; 7 bases match TRBD1. The length of the CDR3 is 14 residues. Losses at the gene ends were 4 bases for V and 8 bases for J; bases not matched to a gene: 10. Looked up from germline, CDR1 is SGHAT and CDR2 is FQNNGV.